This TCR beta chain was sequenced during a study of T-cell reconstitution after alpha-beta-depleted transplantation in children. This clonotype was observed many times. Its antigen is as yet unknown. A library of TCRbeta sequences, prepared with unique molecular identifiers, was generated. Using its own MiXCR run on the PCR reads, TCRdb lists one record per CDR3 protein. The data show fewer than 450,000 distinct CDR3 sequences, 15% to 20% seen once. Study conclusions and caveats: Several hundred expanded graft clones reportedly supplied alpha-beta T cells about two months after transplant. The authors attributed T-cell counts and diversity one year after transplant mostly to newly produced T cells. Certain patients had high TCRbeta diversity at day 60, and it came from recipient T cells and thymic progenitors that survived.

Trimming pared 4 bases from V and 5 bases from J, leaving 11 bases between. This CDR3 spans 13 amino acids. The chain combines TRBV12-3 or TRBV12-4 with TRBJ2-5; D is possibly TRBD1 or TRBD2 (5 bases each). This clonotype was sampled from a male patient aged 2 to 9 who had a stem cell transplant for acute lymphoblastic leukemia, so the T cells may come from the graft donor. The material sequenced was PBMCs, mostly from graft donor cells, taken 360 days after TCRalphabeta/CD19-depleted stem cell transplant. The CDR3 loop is CASSYGASETQYF. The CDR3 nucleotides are TGTGCCAGCAGTTACGGGGCATCCGAGACCCAGTACTTC.